This T cell receptor (beta chain) was found in a study of lymphopenia after photon versus proton radiotherapy. V lost 0 bases, J lost 8 bases, and 16 bases lay in between. Germline CDR1 LGHNA, CDR2 YNFKEQ. The CDR3 runs 15 residues. The data were produced by immunoSEQ multiplex PCR, yet TCRdb's version contains in-frame clones alone and is incomplete. The data contain about 50,000 clones, 92% of them singletons. A remark on this clone: Its matching antigen is unknown.

Study-wide points: After the lymphocyte nadir, photon-treated repertoires showed oligoclonal expansion, especially of CD8+ Temra cells. Survival link was tested only in deceased patients; proton benefit remains a possibility.

The input for sequencing was peripheral blood, taken from a patient treated with photon-based radiotherapy. The chain combines TRBV4-2 with TRBJ1-1, with TRBD1 as a possible D gene (5 bases). The source is a woman aged 40 to 55 with cholangiocarcinoma. DNA of the CDR3: TGTGCCAGCAGCCAAGAGCGGGGCGTAACGCGGGAAGCTTTCTTT. This codes for CASSQERGVTREAFF.